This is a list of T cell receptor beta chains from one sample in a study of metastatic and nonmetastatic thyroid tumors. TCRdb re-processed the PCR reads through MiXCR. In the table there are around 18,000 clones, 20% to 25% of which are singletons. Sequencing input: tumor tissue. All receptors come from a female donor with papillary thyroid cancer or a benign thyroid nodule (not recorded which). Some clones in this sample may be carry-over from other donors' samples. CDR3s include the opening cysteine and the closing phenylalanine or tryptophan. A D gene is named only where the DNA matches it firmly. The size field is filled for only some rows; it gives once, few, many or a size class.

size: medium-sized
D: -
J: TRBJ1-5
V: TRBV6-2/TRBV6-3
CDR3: CASSYWNQPQHF
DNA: TGTGCCAGCAGTTATTGGAATCAGCCCCAGCATTTT

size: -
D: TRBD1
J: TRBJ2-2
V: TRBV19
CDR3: CASSSERTGSGELFF
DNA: TGTGCCAGTAGTAGCGAAAGGACAGGGTCCGGGGAGCTGTTTTTT

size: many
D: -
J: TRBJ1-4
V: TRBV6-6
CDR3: CASSYSLNEKLFF
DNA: TGTGCCAGCAGTTACTCGCTTAATGAAAAACTGTTTTTT

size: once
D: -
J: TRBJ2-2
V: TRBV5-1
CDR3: CASSLVWLTGELFF
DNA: TGCGCCAGCAGCTTGGTTTGGTTGACCGGGGAGCTGTTTTTT

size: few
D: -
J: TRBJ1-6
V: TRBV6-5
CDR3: CASSYDPRGNSPLHF
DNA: TGTGCCAGCAGTTACGACCCTCGAGGTAATTCACCCCTCCACTTT

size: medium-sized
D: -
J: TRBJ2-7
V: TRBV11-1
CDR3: CASSPRYRVLQFEQYF
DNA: TGTGCCAGCAGCCCGCGTTATCGCGTACTTCAATTCGAGCAGTACTTC

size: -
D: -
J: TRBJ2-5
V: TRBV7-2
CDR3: CASSYRVQETQYF
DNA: TGTGCCAGCAGCTACCGGGTTCAAGAGACCCAGTACTTC

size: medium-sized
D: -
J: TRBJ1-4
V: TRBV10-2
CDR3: CASSLTPVGEKLFF
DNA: TGCGCCAGCAGTCTGACCCCCGTGGGTGAAAAACTGTTTTTT

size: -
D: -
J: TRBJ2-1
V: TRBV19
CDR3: CASSIEGRGRRNEQFF
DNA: TGTGCCAGTAGTATAGAGGGCAGGGGACGGCGGAATGAGCAGTTCTTC

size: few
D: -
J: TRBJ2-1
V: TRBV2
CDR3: CASSGTSYNEQFF
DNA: TGTGCCAGCAGTGGGACCTCCTACAATGAGCAGTTCTTC

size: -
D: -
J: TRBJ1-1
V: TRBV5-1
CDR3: CASSSTGATEAFF
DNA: TGCGCCAGCAGCTCGACAGGAGCGACTGAAGCTTTCTTT

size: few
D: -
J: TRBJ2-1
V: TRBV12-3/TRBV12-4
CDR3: CASSLAIWGNEQFF
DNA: TGTGCCAGCAGCTTAGCCATTTGGGGCAATGAGCAGTTCTTC

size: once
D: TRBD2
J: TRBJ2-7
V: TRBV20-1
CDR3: CSARDRTSDYEQYF
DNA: TGCAGTGCTAGAGACAGGACTAGCGACTACGAGCAGTACTTC

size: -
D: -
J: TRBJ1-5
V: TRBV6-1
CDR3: CASSEYPNQSQHF
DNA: TGTGCCAGCAGTGAATACCCAAATCAGTCCCAGCATTTT

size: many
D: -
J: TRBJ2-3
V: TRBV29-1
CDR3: CSGAPSTDTQYF
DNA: TGCAGCGGTGCGCCTAGCACAGATACGCAGTATTTT

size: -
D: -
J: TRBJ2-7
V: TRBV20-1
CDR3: CSARANNYEQYF
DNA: TGCAGTGCTAGAGCGAACAACTACGAGCAGTACTTC

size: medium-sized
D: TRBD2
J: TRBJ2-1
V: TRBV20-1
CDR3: CSARGTSGRGNEQFF
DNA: TGCAGTGCTAGGGGGACTAGCGGGAGAGGGAATGAGCAGTTCTTC

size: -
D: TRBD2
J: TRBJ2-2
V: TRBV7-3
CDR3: CASRPTGGGELFF
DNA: TGTGCCAGCAGACCTACGGGGGGCGGGGAGCTGTTTTTT

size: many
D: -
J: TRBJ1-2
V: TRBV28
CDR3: CASSAGLSLFGYTF
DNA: TGTGCCAGCAGTGCAGGGTTGTCGTTGTTTGGCTACACCTTC

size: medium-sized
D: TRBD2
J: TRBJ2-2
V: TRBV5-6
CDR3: CASSLMGGRNTGELFF
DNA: TGTGCCAGCAGCTTAATGGGCGGGAGAAACACCGGGGAGCTGTTTTTT

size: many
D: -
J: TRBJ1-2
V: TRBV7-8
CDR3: CASKLVGPLNYGYTF
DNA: TGTGCCAGCAAGTTAGTGGGCCCTCTAAACTATGGCTACACCTTC

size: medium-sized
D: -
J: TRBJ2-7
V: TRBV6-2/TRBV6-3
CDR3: CAIRTFSYEQYF
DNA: TGTGCCATCAGGACTTTCTCCTACGAGCAGTACTTC

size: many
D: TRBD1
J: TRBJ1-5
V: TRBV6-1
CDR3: CASRRVGTGGLQPQHF
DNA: TGTGCCAGCAGGAGGGTAGGTACAGGGGGTCTTCAGCCCCAGCATTTT

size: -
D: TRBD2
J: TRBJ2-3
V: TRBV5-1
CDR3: CASSLRGGTDTQYF
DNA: TGCGCCAGCAGCCTTCGGGGGGGCACAGATACGCAGTATTTT

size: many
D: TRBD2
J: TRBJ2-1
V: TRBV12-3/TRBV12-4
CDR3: CASIISGRYEQFF
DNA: TGTGCCAGCATTATTAGCGGGAGATATGAGCAGTTCTTC

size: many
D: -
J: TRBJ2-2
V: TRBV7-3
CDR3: CASSPGSLSTGELFF
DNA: TGTGCCAGCAGCCCGGGTAGTTTGAGTACCGGGGAGCTGTTTTTT

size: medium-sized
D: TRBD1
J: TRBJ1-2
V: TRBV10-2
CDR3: CASKTGHNYGYTF
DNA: TGCGCCAGCAAGACAGGGCATAACTATGGCTACACCTTC

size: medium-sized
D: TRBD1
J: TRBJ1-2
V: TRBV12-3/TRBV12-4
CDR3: CASSPFRQGYGYTF
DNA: TGTGCCAGCAGTCCGTTCCGACAGGGATATGGCTACACCTTC

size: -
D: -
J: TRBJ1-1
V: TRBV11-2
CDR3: CASSLLQGSEAFF
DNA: TGTGCCAGCAGCTTGCTACAGGGTTCTGAAGCTTTCTTT

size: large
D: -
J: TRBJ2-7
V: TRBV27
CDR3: CASSSRTYEQYF
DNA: TGTGCCAGCAGTTCGCGGACCTACGAGCAGTACTTC

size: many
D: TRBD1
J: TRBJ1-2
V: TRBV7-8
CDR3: CASSPGYKGQDYGYTF
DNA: TGTGCCAGCAGCCCAGGGTATAAGGGACAGGACTATGGCTACACCTTC

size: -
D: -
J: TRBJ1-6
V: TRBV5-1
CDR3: CASSSQDSEGNSPLHF
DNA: TGCGCCAGCAGCTCCCAGGACAGCGAGGGTAATTCACCCCTCCACTTT

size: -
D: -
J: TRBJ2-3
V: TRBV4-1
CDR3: CASSPLGGTFSPDTQYF
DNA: TGCGCCAGCAGTCCTCTGGGGGGTACCTTCTCACCGGATACGCAGTATTTT

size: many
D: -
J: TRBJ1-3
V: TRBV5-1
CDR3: CASSSVRGNTIYF
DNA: TGCGCCAGCAGCTCCGTGAGGGGAAACACCATATATTTT

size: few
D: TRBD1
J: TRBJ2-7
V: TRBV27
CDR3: CASSSRDRGSEQYF
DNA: TGTGCCAGCTCAAGTCGGGACAGGGGAAGCGAGCAGTACTTC

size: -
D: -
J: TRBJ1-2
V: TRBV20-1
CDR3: CSARVATNYGYTF
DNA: TGCAGTGCTAGAGTCGCAACTAACTATGGCTACACCTTC

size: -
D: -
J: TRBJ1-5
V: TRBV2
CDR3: CASSEGGRNQPQHF
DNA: TGTGCCAGCAGTGAGGGAGGGAGGAATCAGCCCCAGCATTTT

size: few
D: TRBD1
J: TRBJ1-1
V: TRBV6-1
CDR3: CASRAAGGARTEAFF
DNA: TGTGCCAGCAGGGCGGCAGGGGGCGCGCGAACTGAAGCTTTCTTT

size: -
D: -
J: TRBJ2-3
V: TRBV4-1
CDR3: CASSQGQPYTDTQYF
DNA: TGCGCCAGCAGCCAAGGGCAGCCATACACAGATACGCAGTATTTT

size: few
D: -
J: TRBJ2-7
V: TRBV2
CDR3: CASSGRMFRDEQYF
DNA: TGTGCCAGCAGTGGCCGAATGTTCCGGGACGAGCAGTACTTC

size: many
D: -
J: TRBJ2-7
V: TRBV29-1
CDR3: CSVEGGLGYEQYF
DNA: TGCAGCGTTGAGGGGGGTCTTGGGTACGAGCAGTACTTC

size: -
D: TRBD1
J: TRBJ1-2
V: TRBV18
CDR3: CASSPRGQGLDGYTF
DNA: TGTGCCAGCTCACCTCGGGGACAGGGTTTAGATGGCTACACCTTC

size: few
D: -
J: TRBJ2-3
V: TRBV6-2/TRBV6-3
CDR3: CASSYNVAGNTDTQYF
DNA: TGTGCCAGCAGTTATAATGTGGCGGGAAACACAGATACGCAGTATTTT

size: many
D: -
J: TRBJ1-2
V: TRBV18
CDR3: CASSPGLSYGYTF
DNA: TGTGCCAGCTCGCCAGGGCTATCTTATGGCTACACCTTC

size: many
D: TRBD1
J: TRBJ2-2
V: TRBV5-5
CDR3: CASSLSGQGVGELFF
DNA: TGTGCCAGCAGCTTGTCAGGACAGGGGGTCGGGGAGCTGTTTTTT

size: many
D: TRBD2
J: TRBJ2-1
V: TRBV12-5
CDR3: CASGFTGLAEPSYNEQFF
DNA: TGTGCTAGTGGTTTTACCGGACTAGCGGAACCCTCCTACAATGAGCAGTTCTTC

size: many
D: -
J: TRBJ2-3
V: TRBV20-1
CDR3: CSARDGSDTQYF
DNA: TGCAGTGCTAGAGATGGCTCAGATACGCAGTATTTT

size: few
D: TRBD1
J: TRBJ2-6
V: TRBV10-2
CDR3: CASSGPGTAGANVLTF
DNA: TGCGCCAGCAGTGGTCCCGGGACAGCTGGGGCCAACGTCCTGACTTTC

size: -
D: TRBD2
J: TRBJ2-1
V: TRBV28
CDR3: CASSLGTSGEQFF
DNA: TGTGCCAGCAGTTTGGGGACTAGCGGAGAGCAGTTCTTC

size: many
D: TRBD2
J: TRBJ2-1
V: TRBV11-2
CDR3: CASSLVVLAGNEQFF
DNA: TGTGCCAGCAGCTTAGTGGTACTAGCGGGAAATGAGCAGTTCTTC

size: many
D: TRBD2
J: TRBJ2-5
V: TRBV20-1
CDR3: CSANPPGLAETQYF
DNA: TGCAGTGCTAACCCACCGGGACTAGCAGAGACCCAGTACTTC

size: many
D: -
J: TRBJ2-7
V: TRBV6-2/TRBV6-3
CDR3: CASSYPWPYEQYF
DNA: TGTGCCAGCAGTTACCCCTGGCCCTACGAGCAGTACTTC

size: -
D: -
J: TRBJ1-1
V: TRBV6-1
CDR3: CASSDLTNTEAFF
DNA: TGTGCCAGCAGTGATTTGACCAACACTGAAGCTTTCTTT